These 17 T cell receptor beta chains came from one sample sequenced in a study of blood T cell repertoires in COVID-19. Here immunoSEQ multiplex PCR was the method, and the copy in TCRdb shows in-frame clones only, minus some. The data contain 6,500 to 8,500 clones, less than 75% of them singletons. The specimen sequenced was peripheral blood. These TCRs come from a human donor in a cohort sampled during active COVID-19.

This clone is deemed medium-sized. The chain joins TRBV27 to TRBJ2-1; 7 bases map to TRBD1. From germline, CDR1 is MNHEY and CDR2 SMNVEV (reference sequence). This CDR3 spans 14 amino acids. The ends lost 5 bases at V and 7 bases at J; junction bases unmatched: 8. The CDR3, as DNA: TGTGCCAGCAGTCCGTACAGGGGCGGTAATGAGCAGTTCTTC. Translating gives CASSPYRGGNEQFF.

The CDR3 DNA reads as TGCGCCAGCAGCCAAGCCGCGCTCCACTACGAGCAGTACTTC. It translates to CASSQAALHYEQYF. The chain is built from TRBV4-1 and TRBJ2-7; D gene ambiguous. The germline V gene encodes CDR1 MGHRA and CDR2 YSYEKL. This CDR3 spans 14 amino acids. V lost 1 base and J 3 bases, leaving 10 bases between the germline ends.

The chain links TRBV5-1 to TRBJ1-2; D is possibly TRBD1 (6 bases). Germline loops: CDR1 SGHRS, CDR2 YFSETQ. The CDR3 has 13 residues. V shed 3 bases and J shed 6 bases, with 12 bases lying between them. CDR3 loop: CASSSSTGNGYTF. In nucleotides, the CDR3 is TGCGCCAGCAGCTCTTCAACAGGGAATGGCTACACCTTC.

Here the CDR3 DNA reads TGTGCCAGCAGCTCACGAGGCGAACTGTTTTTT. Protein: CASSSRGELFF. The V gene is TRBV7-9, the J gene TRBJ1-4; no definite D call. The germline V gene encodes CDR1 SEHNR and CDR2 FQNEAQ (reference sequence). The CDR3 runs to 11 residues. V lost 4 bases to trimming and J lost 12 bases, with 9 bases between them.

V gene TRBV4-3 combines with J gene TRBJ2-3, with D possibly matching TRBD2 (5 bases). Between the trimmed V and J ends, which lost 0 bases and 4 bases, there was a span of 14 bases. CDR3 length: 16 residues. Germline V gene sequence: CDR1 LGHNA, CDR2 YSLEER. CDR3 residues: CASSQDGVAWSDTQYF. DNA of the CDR3: TGCGCCAGCAGCCAAGATGGGGTAGCGTGGTCAGATACGCAGTATTTT.

The gene calls are TRBV10-3 and TRBJ1-1; tentative D call: TRBD1 (6 bases). Germline loops: CDR1 ENHRY, CDR2 SYGVKD. V gave up 2 bases and J gave up 4 bases, with 8 bases separating them. The CDR3 totals 13 residues. The CDR3 protein is CAISEQGTTEAFF. CDR3 bases: TGTGCCATCAGTGAGCAGGGGACCACTGAAGCTTTCTTT.

This clone was seen a handful of times. This chain uses TRBV6-2 or TRBV6-3 with TRBJ2-7; D not resolved. V was clipped by 2 bases and J by 3 bases, with 8 bases between them. Germline assignment: CDR1 MNHEY and CDR2 SVGEGT. The CDR3 has 13 residues. As DNA, the CDR3 is TGTGCCAGCAGTTACGGGCAAAACTACGAGCAGTACTTC. It codes for CASSYGQNYEQYF.

The CDR3 loop reads CASSESGGGTGELFF. CDR3 bases: TGTGCCAGCAGTGAGTCAGGGGGCGGCACCGGGGAGCTGTTTTTT. The rearrangement uses TRBV6-1 and TRBJ2-2; TRBD1 agrees at 8 bases. V trimming: 3 bases; J trimming: 4 bases; junction bases outside the gene matches: 4. CDR3 length: 15 amino acids. The germline V gene encodes CDR1 MNHNS and CDR2 SASEGT.

This rearrangement joins TRBV19 to TRBJ2-5, with 15 nucleotides matching TRBD2. The CDR3 runs to 17 residues. Germline CDR1 LNHDA, CDR2 SQIVND (reference sequence). V was clipped by 5 bases and J by 5 bases; unmatched bases: 9. CDR3: CASSLGLAGGPRETQYF. CDR3 nucleotide sequence: TGTGCCAGTAGTTTAGGACTAGCGGGAGGGCCACGGGAGACCCAGTACTTC.

This sequence joins TRBV5-4 and TRBJ1-6; D remains ambiguous. Germline V gene lookup returns CDR1 SGHNT and CDR2 YYREEE (reference sequence). V lost 2 bases, J lost 0 bases, and 3 bases lay in between. The CDR3 is made up of 14 amino acids. The CDR3 here is CASSFSSYNSPLHF. The CDR3 region has the DNA TGTGCCAGCAGCTTCAGCTCCTATAATTCACCCCTCCACTTT.

The rearrangement links TRBV11-2 to TRBJ2-7; 11 bases fit TRBD2. Trimming took 5 bases from V and 3 from J; bases not matched to a gene: 6. Per the germline V gene, CDR1 is SGHAT and CDR2 is FQNNGV. CDR3 length equals 15 residues. This chain's CDR3 is CASSDIGLAGYEQYF. The CDR3 bases are TGTGCCAGCAGCGATATCGGACTAGCGGGCTACGAGCAGTACTTC.

This clone was seen just once. The CDR3 DNA reads as TGTGCCAGCAGTTTTCCCGGGACAGGGGGATCCGGGGAGCTGTTTTTT. Translation gives CASSFPGTGGSGELFF. The rearrangement joins TRBV27 to TRBJ2-2; 11 nucleotides agree with TRBD1. Germline V gene sequence: CDR1 MNHEY, CDR2 SMNVEV (reference sequence). This CDR3 spans 16 amino acids. Trimming at V came to 3 bases and at J to 6 bases, leaving 6 bases not matched to a gene.

This chain joins TRBV9 and TRBJ2-4; tentatively, D is TRBD1 (6 bases). With 0 bases removed from V and 7 bases from J, the gap between germline ends came to 14 bases. This CDR3 contains 15 residues. Germline CDR1 SGDLS, CDR2 YYNGEE. The chain's CDR3 is CASSVGVTGANIQYF. The CDR3 DNA is TGTGCCAGCAGCGTAGGAGTGACAGGAGCGAACATTCAGTACTTC.

V gene TRBV19 combines with J gene TRBJ1-5; 9 bases match TRBD1. Germline CDR1 LNHDA, CDR2 SQIVND (reference sequence). The V and J ends lost 3 bases and 4 bases, in that order; junction bases with no gene match: 4. The CDR3 extends over 15 amino acids. This chain's CDR3 is CASSISDRGNQPQHF. CDR3 nucleotide sequence: TGTGCCAGTAGTATCTCGGACAGGGGTAATCAGCCCCAGCATTTT.

This clone was recorded a few times. The chain combines TRBV11-2 with TRBJ2-1, with D possibly TRBD2 on 5 matching bases. The germline CDR1 and CDR2 sequences are SGHAT and FQNNGV. This CDR3 contains 19 residues. Deletions cut 4 bases from V and 7 bases from J, with 29 bases between. This chain's CDR3 is CASSSPGLIGEVGLNEQFF. The CDR3, as DNA: TGTGCCAGCAGCTCCCCCGGTTTAATAGGAGAGGTAGGACTGAATGAGCAGTTCTTC.

This clone has only a few counts. In the same sample, other DNA sequences code for this CDR3. The genes are TRBV4-2 and TRBJ2-2; 7 bases agree with TRBD1. V shed 4 bases and J 0 bases; nucleotides not matched to a gene: 5. This CDR3 has 16 residues. The germline V gene has CDR1 LGHNA and CDR2 YNFKEQ. The CDR3 nucleotides read TGTGCCAGCAGCCCCCGACAGGGCCCGAACACCGGGGAGCTGTTTTTT. This gives the protein CASSPRQGPNTGELFF.

J is TRBJ1-5 and V is TRBV3-1 (or the pseudogene TRBV3-2); possibly TRBD1 for D (6 bases). V lost 4 bases and J 5 bases, leaving 12 bases between the germline ends. The CDR3 is 14 amino acids. CDR1 and CDR2 (germline): LGHDT, YNNKEL (reference sequence). The CDR3 loop is CASSPGQPYQPQHF. CDR3 bases: TGTGCCAGCAGCCCCGGACAGCCATATCAGCCCCAGCATTTT.